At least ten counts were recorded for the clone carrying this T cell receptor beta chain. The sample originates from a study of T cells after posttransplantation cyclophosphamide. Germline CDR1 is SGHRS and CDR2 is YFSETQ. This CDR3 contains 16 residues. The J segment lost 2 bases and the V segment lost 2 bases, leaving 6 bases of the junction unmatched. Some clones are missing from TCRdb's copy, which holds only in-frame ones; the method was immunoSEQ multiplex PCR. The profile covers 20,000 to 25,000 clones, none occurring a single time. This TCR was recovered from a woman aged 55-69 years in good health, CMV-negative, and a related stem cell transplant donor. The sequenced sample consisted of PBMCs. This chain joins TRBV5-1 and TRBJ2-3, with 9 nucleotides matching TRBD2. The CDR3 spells CASSFGLARSTDTQYF. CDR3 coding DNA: TGCGCCAGCAGCTTCGGACTAGCGCGTTCCACAGATACGCAGTATTTT. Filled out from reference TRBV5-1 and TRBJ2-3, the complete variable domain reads KAGVTQTPRYLIKTRGQQVTLSCSPISGHRSVSWYQQTPGQGLQFLFEYFSETQRNKGNFPGRFSGRQFSNSRSEMNVSTLELGDSALYLCASSFGLARSTDTQYFGPGTRLTVL.